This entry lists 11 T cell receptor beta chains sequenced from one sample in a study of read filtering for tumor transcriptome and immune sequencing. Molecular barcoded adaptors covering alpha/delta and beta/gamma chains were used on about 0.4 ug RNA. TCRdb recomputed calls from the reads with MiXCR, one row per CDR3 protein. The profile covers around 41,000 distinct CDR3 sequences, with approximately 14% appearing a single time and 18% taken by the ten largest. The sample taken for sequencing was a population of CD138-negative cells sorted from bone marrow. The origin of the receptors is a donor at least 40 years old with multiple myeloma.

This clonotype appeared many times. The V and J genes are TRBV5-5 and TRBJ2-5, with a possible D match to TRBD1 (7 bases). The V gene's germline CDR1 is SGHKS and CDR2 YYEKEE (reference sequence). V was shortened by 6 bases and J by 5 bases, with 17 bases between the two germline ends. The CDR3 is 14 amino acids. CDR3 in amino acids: CASIIGQAGETQYF. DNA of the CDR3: TGTGCCAGCATCATCGGACAGGCGGGGGAGACCCAGTACTTC.

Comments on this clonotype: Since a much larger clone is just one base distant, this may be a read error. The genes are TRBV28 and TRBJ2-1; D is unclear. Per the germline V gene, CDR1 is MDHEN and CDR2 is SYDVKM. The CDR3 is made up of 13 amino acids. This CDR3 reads CASGLSGYNEQFF. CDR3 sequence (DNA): TGTGCCAGCGGTTTATCCGGGTACAATGAGCAGTTCTTC.

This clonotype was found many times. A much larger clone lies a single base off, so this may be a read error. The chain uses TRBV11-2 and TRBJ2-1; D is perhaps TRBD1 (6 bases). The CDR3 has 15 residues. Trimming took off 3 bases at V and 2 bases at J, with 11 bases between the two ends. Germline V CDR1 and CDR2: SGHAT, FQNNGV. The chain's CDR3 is CASSLTAGAYNEQFF. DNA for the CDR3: TGTGCCAGCAGCTTGACGGCAGGGGCCTACAATGAGCAGTTCTTC.

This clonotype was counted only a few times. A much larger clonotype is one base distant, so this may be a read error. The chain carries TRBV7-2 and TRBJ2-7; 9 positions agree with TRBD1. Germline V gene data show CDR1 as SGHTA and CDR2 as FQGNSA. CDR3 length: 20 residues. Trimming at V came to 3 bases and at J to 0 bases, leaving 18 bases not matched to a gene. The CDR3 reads CASSFRSRDRDWGSSYEQYF. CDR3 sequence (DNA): TGTGCCAGCAGCTTCAGAAGCCGGGACAGGGATTGGGGGAGCTCCTACGAGCAGTACTTC.

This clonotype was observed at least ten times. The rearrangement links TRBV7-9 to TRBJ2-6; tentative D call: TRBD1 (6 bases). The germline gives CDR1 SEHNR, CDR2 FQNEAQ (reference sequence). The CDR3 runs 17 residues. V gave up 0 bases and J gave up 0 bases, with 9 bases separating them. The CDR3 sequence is CASSLAMDSSGANVLTF. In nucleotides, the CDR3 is TGTGCCAGCAGCTTAGCGATGGACAGCTCTGGGGCCAACGTCCTGACTTTC.

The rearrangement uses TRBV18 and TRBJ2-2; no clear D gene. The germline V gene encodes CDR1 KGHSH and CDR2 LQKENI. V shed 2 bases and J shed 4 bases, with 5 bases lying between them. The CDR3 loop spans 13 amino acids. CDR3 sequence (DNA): TGTGCCAGCTCACCAGGGTCCACCGGGGAGCTGTTTTTT. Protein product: CASSPGSTGELFF.

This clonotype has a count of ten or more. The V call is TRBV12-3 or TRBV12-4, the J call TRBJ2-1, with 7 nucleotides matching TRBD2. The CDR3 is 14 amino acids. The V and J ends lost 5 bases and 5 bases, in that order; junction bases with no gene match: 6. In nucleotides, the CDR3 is TGTGCCAGCAGTAAAGGGAGGGATGACAATGAGCAGTTCTTC. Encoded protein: CASSKGRDDNEQFF.

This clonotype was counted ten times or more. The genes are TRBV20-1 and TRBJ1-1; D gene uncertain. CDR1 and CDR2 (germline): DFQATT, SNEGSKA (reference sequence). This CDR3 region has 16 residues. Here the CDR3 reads CSYLPPTRPMNTEAFF. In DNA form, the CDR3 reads TGCAGCTACTTACCCCCCACTCGGCCAATGAACACTGAAGCTTTCTTT.

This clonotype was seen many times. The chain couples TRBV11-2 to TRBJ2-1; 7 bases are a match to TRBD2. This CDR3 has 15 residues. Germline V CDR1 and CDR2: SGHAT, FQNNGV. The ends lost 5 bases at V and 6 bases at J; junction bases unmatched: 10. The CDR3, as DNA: TGTGCCAGCAGCAGCGGGGCGGGGTTTACCAATGAGCAGTTCTTC. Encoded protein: CASSSGAGFTNEQFF.

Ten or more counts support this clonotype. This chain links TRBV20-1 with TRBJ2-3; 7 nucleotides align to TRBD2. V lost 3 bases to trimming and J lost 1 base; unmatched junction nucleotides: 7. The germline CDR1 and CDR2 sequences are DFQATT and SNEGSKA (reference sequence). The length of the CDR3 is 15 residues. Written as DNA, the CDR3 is TGCAGTGCTAGTGCCCCTAGCGGAGGCACAGATACGCAGTATTTT. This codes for CSASAPSGGTDTQYF.

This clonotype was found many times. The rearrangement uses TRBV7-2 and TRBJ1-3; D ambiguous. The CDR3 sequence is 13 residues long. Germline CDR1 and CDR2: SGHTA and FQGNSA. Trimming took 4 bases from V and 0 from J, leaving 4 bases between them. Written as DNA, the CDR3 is TGTGCCAGCAGCTGGAGCTCTGGAAACACCATATATTTT. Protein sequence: CASSWSSGNTIYF.